The present entry profiles one TCR beta chain with its context. Data came from immunoSEQ multiplex PCR; TCRdb stores just in-frame clones and leaves some out. The table includes about 140,000 clones, roughly nine tenths detected once. The source of the sample is a study of blood T cell repertoires in COVID-19. Study overall: Samples came from the United States, Italy and Spain, spanning acute and convalescent COVID-19.

V lost 2 bases and J lost 1; bases outside the gene matches: 3. The CDR3 extends over 15 amino acids. Looked up from germline, CDR1 is SNHLY and CDR2 is FYNNEI. This clonotype originated in a woman in her fifties or sixties with active COVID-19. This chain links TRBV2 with TRBJ2-5, with TRBD2 matching 8 bases. The sequencing input was peripheral blood. CDR3 protein: CASSEPGGGQETQYF. The CDR3 DNA follows: TGTGCCAGCAGTGAACCGGGGGGGGGCCAAGAGACCCAGTACTTC.